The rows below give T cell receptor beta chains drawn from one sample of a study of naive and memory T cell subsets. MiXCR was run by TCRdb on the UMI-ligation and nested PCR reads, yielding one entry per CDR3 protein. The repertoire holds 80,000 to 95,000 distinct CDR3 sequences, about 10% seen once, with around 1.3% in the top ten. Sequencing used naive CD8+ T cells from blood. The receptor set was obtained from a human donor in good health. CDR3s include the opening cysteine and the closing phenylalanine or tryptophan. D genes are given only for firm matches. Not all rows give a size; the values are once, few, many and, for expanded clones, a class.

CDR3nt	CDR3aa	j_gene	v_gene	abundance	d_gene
TGCGCCAGCAGCCAATTCCCGGCCGCGCTGCAAAACAATGAGCAGTTCTTC	CASSQFPAALQNNEQFF	TRBJ2-1	TRBV4-3	NA	NA
TGCAGCGTTGAAGCCCGAAGCCAAGAGACCCAGTACTTC	CSVEARSQETQYF	TRBJ2-5	TRBV29-1	many	NA
TGTGCCAGCAGTTTAGGAACTTCCTTTGATACGCAGTATTTT	CASSLGTSFDTQYF	TRBJ2-3	TRBV12-3/TRBV12-4	many	NA
TGTGCCAGCAAAACCGGGACAGGAAATTCACCCCTCCACTTT	CASKTGTGNSPLHF	TRBJ1-6	TRBV27	few	TRBD1
TGTGCCAGCAGCTTGGCGTGGGGCTCATCCTACAATGAGCAGTTCTTC	CASSLAWGSSYNEQFF	TRBJ2-1	TRBV5-4	NA	NA
TGCAGCGTTGTCGGGAGGAATGAGCAGTTCTTC	CSVVGRNEQFF	TRBJ2-1	TRBV29-1	NA	TRBD2
TGTGCCAGCAGCGGAGGGACAGGGATCTATGGCTACACCTTC	CASSGGTGIYGYTF	TRBJ1-2	TRBV5-5	NA	TRBD1
TGTGCCACCACCCGGTCAGGTGAAACTGAAGCTTTCTTT	CATTRSGETEAFF	TRBJ1-1	TRBV24-1	many	NA
TGTGCCATCAGTGAGAGACTAGTCTGGCGCGGGTTCCAAGAGACCCAGTACTTC	CAISERLVWRGFQETQYF	TRBJ2-5	TRBV10-3	many	NA
TGTGCCATCAGTGGCCGGACAGGGGGCAAGGAGACCCAGTACTTC	CAISGRTGGKETQYF	TRBJ2-5	TRBV10-3	many	TRBD1
TGCAGCGTTGGTGGCGGGACCCCCTACGAGCAGTACTTC	CSVGGGTPYEQYF	TRBJ2-7	TRBV29-1	NA	NA
TGCGCCAGCAGCTTGGCTCACGGGGGTGGCTACGAGCAGTACTTC	CASSLAHGGGYEQYF	TRBJ2-7	TRBV5-1	few	NA
TGTGCCAGCAGTTACGGCCCCGGGGATCAGCCCCAGCATTTT	CASSYGPGDQPQHF	TRBJ1-5	TRBV6-5	many	NA
TGTGCCAGCGGGGCAACGGGACAGGGGGCATGGGAGCAGTACTTC	CASGATGQGAWEQYF	TRBJ2-7	TRBV28	few	TRBD1
TGTGCCAGCAGCCAAGAGAAGGGAAAGACCCAGTACTTC	CASSQEKGKTQYF	TRBJ2-5	TRBV4-2	many	NA
TGTGCCAGTAGTATCCGGGGGACGAGCGCCCACAATGAGCAGTTCTTC	CASSIRGTSAHNEQFF	TRBJ2-1	TRBV19	many	NA
TGTGCCAGCAGCGGAGGACTAGCGGGAGTATCGTACGAGCAGTACTTC	CASSGGLAGVSYEQYF	TRBJ2-7	TRBV7-9	many	TRBD2
TGTGCCAGCAGCTTACGAGCTCAGGTCGATGAGCAGTTCTTC	CASSLRAQVDEQFF	TRBJ2-1	TRBV7-9	many	NA
TGTGCCAGCACTCCAGGGGGCATTTCTGAAAAACTGTTTTTT	CASTPGGISEKLFF	TRBJ1-4	TRBV21-1	few	NA
TGCGCCACTGGAGACAGGGGCACCTACGAGCAGTACTTC	CATGDRGTYEQYF	TRBJ2-7	TRBV10-2	few	TRBD1
TGTGCCAGCAGTTCGAGGGATACGCAGTATTTT	CASSSRDTQYF	TRBJ2-3	TRBV7-9	many	NA
TGCAGTGCTAGGATGACGGACAGCTATACTAATTCACCCCTCCACTTT	CSARMTDSYTNSPLHF	TRBJ1-6	TRBV20-1	NA	NA
TGTGCCAGCAGCTTAGAGGGACAGGACTCTCTCAGGGGGGCTTTCTTT	CASSLEGQDSLRGAFF	TRBJ1-1	TRBV7-9	few	TRBD1
TGCAGTGCTAGACCCGAAGGCGTAGCGGCGTCCTACGAGCAGTACTTC	CSARPEGVAASYEQYF	TRBJ2-7	TRBV20-1	many	NA
TGTGCCAGCAGACCCCTGACCGCGGCGAACACCGGGGAGCTGTTTTTT	CASRPLTAANTGELFF	TRBJ2-2	TRBV28	NA	NA
TGTGCCAGCAGCTCAATACGAACAGGCCACGAGCAGTACTTC	CASSSIRTGHEQYF	TRBJ2-7	TRBV28	NA	NA
TGTGCCAGCAGCGTAGGTGGTGGAACTAGCGGACACACCGGGGAGCTGTTTTTT	CASSVGGGTSGHTGELFF	TRBJ2-2	TRBV9	many	TRBD2
TGCAGCGTTGAAGATGACAGAGCGGATGGCGGCTACACCTTC	CSVEDDRADGGYTF	TRBJ1-2	TRBV29-1	few	NA
TGTGCCAGCATCCATCAGGGCATCGGCAATCAGCCCCAGCATTTT	CASIHQGIGNQPQHF	TRBJ1-5	TRBV28	few	NA
TGTGCCAGCAGCTACACTAGCGGGAGTCCAGATACGCAGTATTTT	CASSYTSGSPDTQYF	TRBJ2-3	TRBV5-4	NA	TRBD2
TGTGCCAGCAGTGTGACTAGCGGGCACTTCTACGAGCAGTACTTC	CASSVTSGHFYEQYF	TRBJ2-7	TRBV2	NA	TRBD2
TGCAGTGCTAGAAGACTGACCTGGAATGAGCAGTTCTTC	CSARRLTWNEQFF	TRBJ2-1	TRBV20-1	many	NA